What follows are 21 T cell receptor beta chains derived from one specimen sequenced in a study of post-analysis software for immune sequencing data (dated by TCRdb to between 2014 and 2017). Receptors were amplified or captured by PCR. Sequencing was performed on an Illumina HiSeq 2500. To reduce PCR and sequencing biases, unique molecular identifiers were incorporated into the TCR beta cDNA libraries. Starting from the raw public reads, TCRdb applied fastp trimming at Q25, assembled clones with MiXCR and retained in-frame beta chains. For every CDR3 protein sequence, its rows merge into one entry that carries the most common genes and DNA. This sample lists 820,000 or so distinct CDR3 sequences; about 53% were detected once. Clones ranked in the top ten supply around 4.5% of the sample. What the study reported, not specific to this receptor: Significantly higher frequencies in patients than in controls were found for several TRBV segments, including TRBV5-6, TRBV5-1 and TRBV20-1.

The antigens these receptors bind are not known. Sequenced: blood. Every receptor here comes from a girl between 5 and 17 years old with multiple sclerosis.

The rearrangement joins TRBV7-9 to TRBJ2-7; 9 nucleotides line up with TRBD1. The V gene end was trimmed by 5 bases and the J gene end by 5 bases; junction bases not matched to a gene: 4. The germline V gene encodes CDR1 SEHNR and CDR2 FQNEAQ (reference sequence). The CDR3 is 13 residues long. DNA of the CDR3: TGTGCCAGCAGCCGCCGGGACAGGGACGAGCAGTACTTC. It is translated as CASSRRDRDEQYF.

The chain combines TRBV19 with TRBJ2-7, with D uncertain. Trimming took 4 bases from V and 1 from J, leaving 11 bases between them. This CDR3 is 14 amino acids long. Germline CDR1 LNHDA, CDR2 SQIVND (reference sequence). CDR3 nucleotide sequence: TGTGCCAGTAGTACCGACACCGTTTCCTACGAGCAGTACTTC. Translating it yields CASSTDTVSYEQYF.

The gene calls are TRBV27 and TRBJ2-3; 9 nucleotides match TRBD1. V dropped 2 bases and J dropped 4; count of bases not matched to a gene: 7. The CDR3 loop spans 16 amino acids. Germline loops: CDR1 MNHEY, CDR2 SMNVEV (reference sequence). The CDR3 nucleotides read TGTGCCAGCAGTTTAGACCCCAGGACAGGGGCAGATACGCAGTATTTT. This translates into CASSLDPRTGADTQYF.

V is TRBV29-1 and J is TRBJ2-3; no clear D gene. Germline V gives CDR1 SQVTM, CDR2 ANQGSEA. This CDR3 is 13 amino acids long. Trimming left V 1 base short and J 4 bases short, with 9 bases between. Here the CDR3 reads CSVEGHLADTQYF. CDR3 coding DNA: TGCAGCGTTGAAGGCCACTTGGCAGATACGCAGTATTTT.

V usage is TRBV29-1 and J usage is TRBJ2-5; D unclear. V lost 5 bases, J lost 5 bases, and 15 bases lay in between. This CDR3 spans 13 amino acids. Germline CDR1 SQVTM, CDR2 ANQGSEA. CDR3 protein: CSVRPRLGETQYF. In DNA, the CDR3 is TGCAGCGTTCGCCCCAGGTTGGGGGAGACCCAGTACTTC.

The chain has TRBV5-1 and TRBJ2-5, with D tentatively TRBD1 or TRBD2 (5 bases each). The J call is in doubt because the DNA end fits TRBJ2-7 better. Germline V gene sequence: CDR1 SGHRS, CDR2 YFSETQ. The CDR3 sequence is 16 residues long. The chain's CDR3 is CASSLYVGTQVCEQYF. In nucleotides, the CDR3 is TGCGCCAGCAGCTTGTACGTTGGGACCCAAGTCTGCGAGCAGTACTTC.

The CDR3 nucleotides are TGTGCCAGCAGTTACTCAAACGGGGCGTCCTCCTACGAGCAGTACTTC. Translation: CASSYSNGASSYEQYF. This rearrangement joins TRBV6-5 to TRBJ2-7; TRBD1 or TRBD2 may be the D gene (5 bases each). The CDR3 is 16 residues long. Germline lookup yields CDR1 MNHEY and CDR2 SVGAGI. With 0 bases removed from V and 0 bases from J, the gap between germline ends came to 12 bases.

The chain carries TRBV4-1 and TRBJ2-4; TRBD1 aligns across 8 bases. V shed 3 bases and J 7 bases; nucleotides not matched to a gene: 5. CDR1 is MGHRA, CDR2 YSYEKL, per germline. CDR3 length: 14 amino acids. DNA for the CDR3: TGCGCCAGCAGCCAGGGACAGGCTTGGAACATTCAGTACTTC. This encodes CASSQGQAWNIQYF.

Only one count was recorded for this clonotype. The CDR3 here is CASSDRGRDIQYF. The CDR3 nucleotides read TGTGCCAGCTCGGACAGGGGACGGGACATTCAGTACTTC. This chain joins TRBV13 and TRBJ2-4, with 9 nucleotides matching TRBD1. The V and J ends lost 8 bases and 8 bases, in that order; junction bases with no gene match: 7. The CDR3 extends over 13 amino acids. Germline V gene lookup returns CDR1 PRHDT and CDR2 FYEKMQ (reference sequence).

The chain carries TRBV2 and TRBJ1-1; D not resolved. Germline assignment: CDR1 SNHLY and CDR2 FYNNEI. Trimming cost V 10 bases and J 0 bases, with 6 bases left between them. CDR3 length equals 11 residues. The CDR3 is CATSLNTEAFF. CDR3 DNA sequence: TGTGCCACCTCACTGAACACTGAAGCTTTCTTT.

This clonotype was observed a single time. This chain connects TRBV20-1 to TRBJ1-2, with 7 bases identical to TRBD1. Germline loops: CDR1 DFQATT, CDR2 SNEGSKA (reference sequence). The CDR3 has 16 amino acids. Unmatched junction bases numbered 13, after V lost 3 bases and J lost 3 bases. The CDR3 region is CSASLPSPGGHYGYTF. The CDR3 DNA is TGCAGTGCTAGTCTTCCCAGCCCAGGGGGGCACTATGGCTACACCTTC.

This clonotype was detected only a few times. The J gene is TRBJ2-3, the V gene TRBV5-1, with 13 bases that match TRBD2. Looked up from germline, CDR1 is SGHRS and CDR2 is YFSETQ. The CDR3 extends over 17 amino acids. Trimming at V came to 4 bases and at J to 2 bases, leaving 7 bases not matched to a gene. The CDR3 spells CASSPGLAGPYTDTQYF. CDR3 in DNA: TGCGCCAGCAGCCCGGGACTAGCGGGACCCTACACAGATACGCAGTATTTT.

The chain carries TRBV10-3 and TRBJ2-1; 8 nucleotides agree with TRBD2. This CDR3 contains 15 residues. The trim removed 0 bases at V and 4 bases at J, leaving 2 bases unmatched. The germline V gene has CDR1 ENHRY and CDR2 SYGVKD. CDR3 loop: CAISESRGGYNEQFF. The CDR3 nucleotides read TGTGCCATCAGTGAGTCTCGCGGGGGGTACAATGAGCAGTTCTTC.

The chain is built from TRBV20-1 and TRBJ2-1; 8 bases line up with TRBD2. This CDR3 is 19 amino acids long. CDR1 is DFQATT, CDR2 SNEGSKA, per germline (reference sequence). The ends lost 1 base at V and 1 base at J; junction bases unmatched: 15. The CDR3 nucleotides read TGCAGTGCTAGAGCCCCGGGACTAGGGTCCCCTGGGTCCTACAATGAGCAGTTCTTC. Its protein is CSARAPGLGSPGSYNEQFF.

The CDR3 here is CATSVRDPEENIQYF. The DNA for the CDR3 is TGTGCCACCAGCGTAAGGGACCCCGAGGAAAACATTCAGTACTTC. The V and J genes are TRBV15 and TRBJ2-4; possibly TRBD1 or TRBD2 for D (5 bases each). Per germline, CDR1 LNHNV and CDR2 YYDKDF (reference sequence). The CDR3 sequence is 15 residues long. V was shortened by 5 bases and J by 5 bases, with 16 bases between the two germline ends.

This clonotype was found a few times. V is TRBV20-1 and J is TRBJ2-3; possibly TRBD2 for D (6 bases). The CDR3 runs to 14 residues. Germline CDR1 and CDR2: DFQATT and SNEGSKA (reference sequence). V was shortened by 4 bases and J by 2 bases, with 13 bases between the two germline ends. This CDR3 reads CSATRGIFTDTQYF. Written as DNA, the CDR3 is TGCAGTGCTACGCGGGGCATTTTCACAGATACGCAGTATTTT.

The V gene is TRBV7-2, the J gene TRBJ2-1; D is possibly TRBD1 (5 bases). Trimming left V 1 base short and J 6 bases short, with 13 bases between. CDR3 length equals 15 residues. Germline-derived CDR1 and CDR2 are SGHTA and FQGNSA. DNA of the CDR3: TGTGCCAGCAGCTTAGAGCAGACAGCCCTCAATGAGCAGTTCTTC. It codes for CASSLEQTALNEQFF.

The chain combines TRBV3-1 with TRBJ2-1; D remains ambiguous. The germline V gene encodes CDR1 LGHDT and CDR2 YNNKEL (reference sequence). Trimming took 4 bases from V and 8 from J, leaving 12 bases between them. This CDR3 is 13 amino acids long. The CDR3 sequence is CASSLRGTDEQFF. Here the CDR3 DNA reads TGTGCCAGCAGCCTCCGAGGTACGGATGAGCAGTTCTTC.

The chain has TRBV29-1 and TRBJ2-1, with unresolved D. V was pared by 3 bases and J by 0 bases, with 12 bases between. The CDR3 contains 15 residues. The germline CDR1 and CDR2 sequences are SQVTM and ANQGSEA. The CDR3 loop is CSVEARGSSYNEQFF. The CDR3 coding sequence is TGCAGCGTTGAGGCTAGAGGAAGCTCCTACAATGAGCAGTTCTTC.

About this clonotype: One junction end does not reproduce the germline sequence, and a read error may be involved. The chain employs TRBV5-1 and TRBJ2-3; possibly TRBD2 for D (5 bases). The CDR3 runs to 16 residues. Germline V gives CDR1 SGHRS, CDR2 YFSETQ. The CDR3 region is CASSGGIGPLTDTRYF. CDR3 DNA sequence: TGCGCCAGCAGCGGAGGAATCGGCCCCCTCACAGATACGCGGTATTTT.

CDR3 protein: CASLGGEKLFF. The CDR3 DNA follows: TGTGCCTCCCTCGGGGGTGAAAAACTGTTTTTT. The genes are TRBV10-3 and TRBJ1-4; possibly TRBD1 for D (5 bases). The CDR3 has 11 amino acids. Germline CDR1 and CDR2: ENHRY and SYGVKD. The V gene lost 11 bases and the J gene lost 7 bases, with 11 bases spanning the gap.